These 8 T cell receptor beta chains were all obtained from the same sample, sequenced in a study of T cells expressing NK-cell markers. TCRdb re-called the 5' RACE reads and catalogs CDR3 proteins one per entry, DNA excluded. The sample holds some 460,000 distinct CDR3 sequences. The sample was blood T cells: a sorted CD56 or NKG2C T cell subset, CD4+ or CD8+ T cells, or bulk PBMC T cells (not recorded which). These receptors came from a woman in her forties or fifties in good health.

V and J are TRBV20-1 and TRBJ1-6. CDR1 and CDR2 from the germline V gene are DFQATT and SNEGSKA (reference sequence). The CDR3 spans 16 residues. The CDR3 is CSARWGGSSYNSPLHF.

This chain joins TRBV5-1 and TRBJ2-3; TCRdb outputs TRBD1, but without DNA this stays unchecked. Germline V gene data show CDR1 as SGHRS and CDR2 as YFSETQ. The CDR3 is made up of 14 amino acids. The CDR3 sequence: CASSPGQPGDTQYF.

The V gene is TRBV11-2, the J gene TRBJ2-1; TCRdb outputs TRBD2, but without DNA this stays unchecked. CDR1 and CDR2 (germline): SGHAT, FQNNGV. The CDR3 has 19 residues. CDR3 amino acids: CASLGALRLAGGFNNEQFF.

The V and J genes are TRBV2 and TRBJ1-5; the TRBD1 assignment by TCRdb is unverifiable without DNA. CDR3 length: 13 residues. The germline V gene encodes CDR1 SNHLY and CDR2 FYNNEI. CDR3: CASSDRGPQPQHF. Full variable domain (rest looked up from reference TRBV2 and TRBJ1-5): EPEVTQTPSHQVTQMGQEVILRCVPISNHLYFYWYRQILGQKVEFLVSFYNNEISEKSEIFDDQFSVERPDGSNFTLKIRSTKLEDSAMYFCASSDRGPQPQHFGDGTRLSIL.

V gene TRBV20-1 combines with J gene TRBJ2-1; TCRdb's D call of TRBD2 is untestable without DNA. Germline-derived CDR1 and CDR2 are DFQATT and SNEGSKA (reference sequence). The CDR3 loop spans 15 amino acids. CDR3 protein: CSATRTSGRGNEQFF.

This sequence joins TRBV7-8 and TRBJ1-2; TCRdb designates TRBD1, a call that cannot be tested without DNA. The germline V gene has CDR1 SGHVS and CDR2 FQNEAQ. The CDR3 has 11 amino acids. This CDR3 reads CATRDSYGYTF.

V usage is TRBV5-1 and J usage is TRBJ2-1; checking the TCRdb D call of TRBD1 is not possible without DNA. The CDR3 is made up of 15 amino acids. In germline, CDR1 is SGHRS, CDR2 YFSETQ. This CDR3 is CASSLRLQGRNEQFF.

The rearrangement links TRBV11-2 to TRBJ2-3; TCRdb's D call, TRBD2, is unchecked because there is no DNA. CDR1 and CDR2 from the germline V gene are SGHAT and FQNNGV. The CDR3 loop spans 17 amino acids. The CDR3 is CASSFLNSGRTPDTQYF. Drawing the rest from reference TRBV11-2 and TRBJ2-3, the complete variable domain is EAGVAQSPRYKIIEKRQSVAFWCNPISGHATLYWYQQILGQGPKLLIQFQNNGVVDDSQLPKDRFSAERLKGVDSTLKIQPAKLEDSAVYLCASSFLNSGRTPDTQYFGPGTRLTVL.